This is a list of T cell receptor beta chains from one sample in a study of shared clonotypes between healthy human individuals. Here immunoSEQ multiplex PCR was the method, and the copy in TCRdb shows in-frame clones only, minus some. The table includes about 2 million clones, about 95% detected once. The sequencing sample was made of naive CD8+ T cells sorted from blood. These receptors originate from a man aged 18-30 years in good health. Both conserved end residues are part of each CDR3. The order of the fields is V gene, J gene, CDR3 protein.

v_call: TRBV11-2
j_call: TRBJ2-7
cdr3_aa: CASSFQRGSYEQYF

v_call: TRBV5-1
j_call: TRBJ2-7
cdr3_aa: CASSLDPDYEQYF

v_call: TRBV27
j_call: TRBJ1-1
cdr3_aa: CASSLTVNTEAFF

v_call: TRBV9
j_call: TRBJ1-4
cdr3_aa: CASSVEDEKLFF

v_call: TRBV2
j_call: TRBJ2-7
cdr3_aa: CASSVSGSLSEQYF

v_call: TRBV27
j_call: TRBJ2-7
cdr3_aa: CASSVGGPALYEQYF

v_call: TRBV7-9
j_call: TRBJ2-1
cdr3_aa: CASSLDNNEQFF

v_call: TRBV4-1
j_call: TRBJ1-1
cdr3_aa: CASSLTVGTGLTEAFF

v_call: TRBV27
j_call: TRBJ2-7
cdr3_aa: CASSFSGSYEQYF

v_call: TRBV7-6
j_call: TRBJ2-7
cdr3_aa: CASSLGIQDEQYF

v_call: TRBV15
j_call: TRBJ2-1
cdr3_aa: CATRELSTDNEQFF

v_call: TRBV7-2
j_call: TRBJ2-7
cdr3_aa: CASSSTSGRAIPYEQYF

v_call: TRBV5-1
j_call: TRBJ2-7
cdr3_aa: CASSLQGFHEQYF

v_call: TRBV29-1
j_call: TRBJ2-1
cdr3_aa: CSVVLRELADRNEQFF

v_call: TRBV7-2
j_call: TRBJ2-7
cdr3_aa: CASSPRDKDYEQYF

v_call: TRBV28
j_call: TRBJ2-5
cdr3_aa: CASHDYTGSLEETQYF

v_call: TRBV7-2
j_call: TRBJ2-5
cdr3_aa: CASSSRPDLQETQYF

v_call: TRBV4-1
j_call: TRBJ2-1
cdr3_aa: CASSPEGGGRPDEQFF

v_call: TRBV7-9
j_call: TRBJ2-5
cdr3_aa: CASSLDVEETQYF

v_call: TRBV28
j_call: TRBJ1-1
cdr3_aa: CASSSIRAAIMNTEAFF

v_call: TRBV27
j_call: TRBJ1-5
cdr3_aa: CASSITNGVNQPQHF

v_call: TRBV6-5
j_call: TRBJ1-1
cdr3_aa: CASSPGTGLNTEAFF

v_call: TRBV2
j_call: TRBJ2-7
cdr3_aa: CASSDSPGEYEQYF

v_call: TRBV6-6
j_call: TRBJ2-7
cdr3_aa: CASGVVAEQYF